The next 30 T cell receptor beta chains were all read from a single sample in a study of blood T cells in healthy people across ages. Together with a sample-barcoded 5' primer, a J-beta primer mix was included in a second PCR lasting 7 to 11 cycles. One entry per CDR3 protein results from TCRdb running MiXCR on the 5' RACE reads. The profile covers approximately 600,000 distinct CDR3 sequences, with 45% to 65% appearing a single time and more than 35% taken by the ten largest. The specimen sequenced was blood. The source is a man in his 60s in good health.

Details on this clonotype: The germline gene is not matched at one end of the junction; a read error may be the cause. The CDR3 region is CASTNSPNEELFF. The CDR3 nucleotides read TGTGCCAGCACTAACAGTCCTAATGAAGAACTGTTTTTT. The gene calls are TRBV12-3 or TRBV12-4 and TRBJ1-4; D is unresolved. This CDR3 comprises 13 residues.

This clonotype turned up a few times. The rearrangement uses TRBV20-1 and TRBJ1-2; a weak D match, TRBD1 (5 bases). Germline lookup yields CDR1 DFQATT and CDR2 SNEGSKA (reference sequence). The CDR3 is 16 amino acids. The V end lost 2 bases, the J end lost 6 bases, and 22 bases lay between the germline ends. CDR3 nucleotide sequence: TGCAGTGCTAGAAACTACGGGCGAGGGGAAAGGGATGGCTACACCTTC. Translating gives CSARNYGRGERDGYTF.

This clonotype has only one observation. The chain links TRBV2 to TRBJ2-1, with D perhaps TRBD2 (5 bases). The V and J ends lost 3 bases and 12 bases respectively, with 15 bases between them. Germline CDR1 SNHLY, CDR2 FYNNEI. The CDR3 sequence is 13 residues long. CDR3 loop: CASSESEGGWQFF. Written as DNA, the CDR3 is TGTGCCAGCAGTGAGTCTGAGGGTGGTTGGCAGTTCTTC.

This chain connects TRBV5-1 to TRBJ1-4; TRBD1 is a possible D gene (5 bases). Between the trimmed V and J ends, which lost 4 bases and 7 bases, there was a span of 14 bases. The CDR3 has 14 amino acids. Germline CDR1 reads SGHRS; CDR2 reads YFSETQ. The CDR3 reads CASSPTQGVEKLFF. The CDR3 DNA reads as TGCGCCAGCAGCCCGACTCAGGGAGTTGAAAAACTGTTTTTT.

The sample holds a few counts of this clonotype. This chain uses TRBV28 with TRBJ2-7, with 10 bases aligning to TRBD2. Germline CDR1 and CDR2: MDHEN and SYDVKM. Germline trimming cut 5 bases from V and 3 bases from J; bases unmatched to any gene: 7. The CDR3 is 15 amino acids. CDR3 in amino acids: CASSPTSGVVYEQYF. CDR3 sequence (DNA): TGTGCCAGCAGTCCAACTAGCGGGGTGGTCTACGAGCAGTACTTC. Supplemented by reference TRBV28 and TRBJ2-7, the full variable domain reads DVKVTQSSRYLVKRTGEKVFLECVQDMDHENMFWYRQDPGLGLRLIYFSYDVKMKEKGDIPEGYSVSREKKERFSLILESASTNQTSMYLCASSPTSGVVYEQYFGPGTRLTVT.

This clonotype has at least ten counts. V and J are TRBV6-5 and TRBJ1-1, with 8 bases aligning to TRBD1. Trimming removed 6 bases from V and 6 bases from J; junction bases left unmatched: 0. The CDR3 contains 11 residues. Germline CDR1 reads MNHEY; CDR2 reads SVGAGI. CDR3 protein: CASSRGPEAFF. Here the CDR3 DNA reads TGTGCCAGCAGCAGGGGGCCTGAAGCTTTCTTT.

The rearrangement links TRBV28 to TRBJ1-1, with 7 bases identical to TRBD1. This CDR3 is 12 amino acids long. Germline values: CDR1 MDHEN, CDR2 SYDVKM. Trimming at V came to 6 bases and at J to 5 bases, leaving 3 bases not matched to a gene. CDR3 sequence (DNA): TGTGCCAGCAGAAGGGGGCTTACTGAAGCTTTCTTT. Amino acids: CASRRGLTEAFF.

The V call is TRBV6-6, the J call TRBJ2-5; 9 bases align to TRBD1. Judging by the DNA end, TRBJ2-7 fits better; the J call may be wrong. CDR1 and CDR2 (germline): MNHNY, SVGAGI (reference sequence). The CDR3 is 16 residues long. The CDR3 protein is CASSYLGRQGVHEQYF. CDR3 bases: TGTGCCAGCAGTTACTTAGGAAGACAGGGGGTGCACGAGCAGTACTTC.

The chain links TRBV7-2 to TRBJ2-5; TRBD2 matches at 8 bases. J gave up 2 bases and V 7 bases, and 24 bases lay outside the gene matches. This CDR3 is built from 20 residues. Looked up from germline, CDR1 is SGHTA and CDR2 is FQGNSA. CDR3 residues: CASTNEGQRTSGGLQETQYF. For the CDR3, the DNA is TGTGCCAGCACCAACGAGGGGCAGAGGACGAGCGGGGGACTTCAAGAGACCCAGTACTTC.

This clonotype has more than one count but fewer than ten. V usage is TRBV28 and J usage is TRBJ1-2; D is possibly TRBD1 (5 bases). Trimming removed 2 bases at V and 7 bases at J, with 23 bases between. Germline CDR1 reads MDHEN; CDR2 reads SYDVKM. This CDR3 is 17 amino acids long. The CDR3 nucleotides are TGTGCCAGCAGTTTAAGTGACAGTCGTGCGGCGGGGGGTGGCTACACCTTC. Protein product: CASSLSDSRAAGGGYTF.

For the CDR3, the DNA is TGTGCCACCAGTGATGGATTCTCAGAGACCCAGTACTTC. Protein sequence: CATSDGFSETQYF. This sequence joins TRBV24-1 and TRBJ2-5; no clear D gene. V lost 3 bases to trimming and J lost 4 bases, with 8 bases between them. This CDR3 region has 13 residues. Germline V gene lookup returns CDR1 KGHDR and CDR2 SFDVKD.

This clonotype appeared a few times. V gene TRBV29-1 combines with J gene TRBJ2-2; 9 bases align to TRBD1. V trimming: 4 bases; J trimming: 0 bases; junction bases outside the gene matches: 0. The germline gives CDR1 SQVTM, CDR2 ANQGSEA. The CDR3 covers 14 residues. CDR3 residues: CSVGDRANTGELFF. The CDR3 DNA reads TGCAGCGTTGGGGACAGGGCGAACACCGGGGAGCTGTTTTTT.

This clonotype was seen more than once but under ten times. V and J are TRBV5-1 and TRBJ2-1, with D unclear. Trimming pared 0 bases from V and 4 bases from J, leaving 11 bases between. The CDR3 consists of 15 residues. Germline V gives CDR1 SGHRS, CDR2 YFSETQ. The CDR3 DNA follows: TGCGCCAGCAGCTTGGAGGAGCCCAATTACAATGAGCAGTTCTTC. Translation: CASSLEEPNYNEQFF.

This clonotype was counted a few times. The chain uses TRBV14 and TRBJ2-5, with TRBD2 matching over 7 bases. CDR3 length: 15 amino acids. Germline V gene lookup returns CDR1 SGHDN and CDR2 FVKESK. V lost 0 bases, J lost 4 bases, and 5 bases stayed unmatched. Written as DNA, the CDR3 is TGTGCCAGCAGCCAAGATAGAGGGAGGGGAGAGACCCAGTACTTC. Protein sequence: CASSQDRGRGETQYF.

This clonotype was seen more than once but under ten times. The chain uses TRBV5-1 and TRBJ2-1; tentatively, D is TRBD1 (5 bases). Germline assignment: CDR1 SGHRS and CDR2 YFSETQ. V lost 0 bases, J lost 6 bases, and 13 bases lay in between. The CDR3 length is 15 residues. The CDR3 nucleotides read TGCGCCAGCAGCTTGGTCTCGCGGACACTCAATGAGCAGTTCTTC. This translates into CASSLVSRTLNEQFF.

The J gene is TRBJ2-3, the V gene TRBV12-3 or TRBV12-4, with a possible D match to TRBD2 (7 bases). V was pared by 1 base and J by 3 bases, with 17 bases between. The CDR3 sequence is 17 residues long. The CDR3 coding sequence is TGTGCCAGCAGTTTAGTTGGAGGGGGGGCCAGGACAGATACGCAGTATTTT. Its protein is CASSLVGGGARTDTQYF.

This clonotype was seen a handful of times. The CDR3 sequence is CASSYFASGPPRKTQYF. The CDR3 nucleotides read TGTGCCAGCAGTTACTTTGCTAGCGGGCCTCCCAGGAAGACCCAGTACTTC. The V and J genes are TRBV6-5 and TRBJ2-5, with 8 bases aligning to TRBD2. The CDR3 runs to 17 residues. Germline V gene data show CDR1 as MNHEY and CDR2 as SVGAGI. The V segment lost 1 base and the J segment 6 bases; nucleotides outside the gene matches: 13.

This clonotype was found once. This may stem from a read error, because a much larger clone lies one nucleotide away. The chain carries TRBV15 and TRBJ2-7, with TRBD2 as a possible D gene (5 bases). The J call may be mistaken, given a closer DNA end match to TRBJ2-5. The CDR3 sequence is 15 residues long. Germline assignment: CDR1 LNHNV and CDR2 YYDKDF (reference sequence). The CDR3 reads CATSRDEGSWETQYF. As DNA, the CDR3 is TGTGCCACCAGCAGAGATGAGGGTAGCTGGGAGACCCAGTACTTC.

The V call is TRBV6-5, the J call TRBJ1-2, with D tentatively TRBD1 (5 bases). The ends were cut back, 2 bases at V and 4 bases at J, with 14 bases in the middle. Germline CDR1 is MNHEY and CDR2 is SVGAGI. The CDR3 totals 15 residues. The CDR3 region has the DNA TGTGCCAGCAGTTACCGGGGCGGCAGGGCCTATGGCTACACCTTC. Its protein product is CASSYRGGRAYGYTF.

This clonotype appeared a few times. CDR3 coding DNA: TGTGCCAGCAGTTTGAGGGGAGTTAGTGAAAAACTGTTTTTT. Protein: CASSLRGVSEKLFF. The chain couples TRBV12-3 or TRBV12-4 to TRBJ1-4; D is perhaps TRBD1 (5 bases). CDR3 length: 14 amino acids. The V and J ends lost 3 bases and 7 bases respectively, with 12 bases between them.

This clonotype has only a few counts. The chain couples TRBV7-2 to TRBJ2-1; 8 bases are a match to TRBD2. V shed 2 bases and J 8 bases; nucleotides not matched to a gene: 14. Germline loops: CDR1 SGHTA, CDR2 FQGNSA. The CDR3 length is 17 residues. The CDR3 sequence: CASSLSPSGGARDEQFF. CDR3 in DNA: TGTGCCAGCAGCTTATCCCCAAGCGGGGGAGCTCGCGATGAGCAGTTCTTC.

The CDR3 sequence is CSASRGAVYYNEQFF. The CDR3 DNA sequence: TGCAGTGCTAGCCGGGGGGCGGTATACTACAATGAGCAGTTCTTC. The chain links TRBV20-1 to TRBJ2-1; D may be TRBD2 (7 bases). The length of the CDR3 is 15 residues. Germline CDR1 DFQATT, CDR2 SNEGSKA (reference sequence). Trimming pared 3 bases from V and 3 bases from J, leaving 15 bases between.

This clonotype appeared a few times. The genes are TRBV15 and TRBJ2-7; D possibly matches TRBD1 or TRBD2 (6 bases each). CDR1 LNHNV and CDR2 YYDKDF come from the germline V gene (reference sequence). This CDR3 contains 13 residues. V lost 5 bases, J lost 2 bases, and 10 bases lay in between. The CDR3 sequence: CATSGGLTYEQYF. In DNA form, the CDR3 reads TGTGCCACCAGCGGGGGGCTGACCTACGAGCAGTACTTC.

The rearrangement uses TRBV2 and TRBJ1-2, with TRBD1 as a possible D gene (5 bases). This CDR3 is built from 13 residues. Germline lookup yields CDR1 SNHLY and CDR2 FYNNEI. V lost 5 bases and J 8 bases, leaving 15 bases between the germline ends. The CDR3 DNA follows: TGTGCCAGCAGTCCCGGGACGGCCCTCGGCTACACCTTC. It specifies CASSPGTALGYTF.

The chain carries TRBV27 and TRBJ2-3; 14 positions match TRBD2. The length of the CDR3 is 18 residues. V lost 5 bases to trimming and J lost 3 bases; unmatched junction nucleotides: 10. CDR1 is MNHEY, CDR2 SMNVEV, per germline (reference sequence). The CDR3 DNA sequence: TGTGCCAGCAGTCCCGGGACTAGCGGGGGCCGGGGAACAGATACGCAGTATTTT. Translating it yields CASSPGTSGGRGTDTQYF.

The chain recombines TRBV6-5 with TRBJ2-5; weak D call: TRBD2 (6 bases). The CDR3 runs 14 residues. V was trimmed by 4 bases and J by 5 bases, leaving 14 bases between them. The V gene's germline CDR1 is MNHEY and CDR2 SVGAGI. The CDR3 nucleotides are TGTGCCAGCAGTTCCAACAGGAGGGGTGAGACCCAGTACTTC. Protein: CASSSNRRGETQYF.

The chain uses TRBV5-1 and TRBJ2-2; no clear D gene. Germline loops: CDR1 SGHRS, CDR2 YFSETQ. This CDR3 is built from 14 residues. The V gene lost 5 bases and the J gene lost 5 bases, with 13 bases spanning the gap. The CDR3: CASRLSPVTGELFF. The DNA of the CDR3 is TGCGCCAGCAGACTTAGCCCCGTGACCGGGGAGCTGTTTTTT.

This clonotype was seen more than once but under ten times. The chain couples TRBV27 to TRBJ2-3; D is perhaps TRBD1 or TRBD2 (5 bases each). Trimming took 4 bases from V and 5 from J, leaving 13 bases between them. CDR1 and CDR2 from the germline V gene are MNHEY and SMNVEV (reference sequence). The CDR3 sequence is 14 residues long. CDR3 nucleotide sequence: TGTGCCAGCAGTTGGGGACCACTGGGAGATACGCAGTATTTT. This encodes CASSWGPLGDTQYF.

This clonotype has only one observation. The chain links TRBV6-5 to TRBJ2-3; D may be TRBD1 (5 bases). From germline, CDR1 is MNHEY and CDR2 SVGAGI. Trimming removed 6 bases at V and 3 bases at J, with 10 bases between. CDR3 length equals 13 residues. The CDR3: CASRTQGTDTQYF. The CDR3 DNA is TGTGCCAGCAGAACCCAGGGTACAGATACGCAGTATTTT.

The chain recombines TRBV25-1 with TRBJ2-5, with a weak D call TRBD2 (7 bases). Trimming pared 6 bases from V and 4 bases from J, leaving 21 bases between. Germline V gives CDR1 MGHDK, CDR2 SYGVNS. The CDR3 covers 16 residues. CDR3 nucleotides: TGTGCCAGCAGGAGGGGGACTAACCCAGCCCGAGAGACCCAGTACTTC. It translates to CASRRGTNPARETQYF.